This T cell receptor (beta chain) was retrieved from a study of T cells after yellow fever vaccination. Study results and limitations: Re-detected after boosting: most primary clones, 95% to 98% of CD4 and 75% to 90% of CD8. Researchers report a weaker secondary response that nonetheless peaked faster, day 5 versus 15.

TCRdb fed the 5' RACE reads into MiXCR, producing one record per CDR3 protein. The data contain under 150,000 distinct CDR3 sequences, 7% to 9% of them singletons. There are many counts of this clonotype. As yet, its antigen is unknown. The V gene's germline CDR1 is KGHSH and CDR2 LQKENI. V lost 5 bases, J lost 1 base, and 5 bases lay in between. The CDR3 consists of 13 residues. V gene TRBV18 combines with J gene TRBJ2-2; D is undetermined. This specimen consisted of CD4+ T cells sorted from PBMCs, obtained 5 days after the yellow fever booster vaccination. This TCR derives from a man aged 25 to 40 who received the YFV17D yellow fever vaccine. Here the CDR3 reads CASSTLNTGELFF. In DNA form, the CDR3 reads TGTGCCAGCTCAACTCTGAACACCGGGGAGCTGTTTTTT.